Listed here are 13 T cell receptor beta chains from one sample, sequenced in a study of CXCR4 blockade with PD-1 therapy in pancreatic cancer. Data came from immunoSEQ multiplex PCR; TCRdb stores just in-frame clones and leaves some out. The repertoire includes about 700 clones, 50% of them detected once, and about 5.5% sits in the top ten. Sequenced: tumor tissue. The receptors derive from a human donor with pancreatic ductal adenocarcinoma.

This clone has more than one count but fewer than ten. This chain uses TRBV6-7 with TRBJ1-1; D is possibly TRBD1 (5 bases). TRBV6-7 is designated an ORF whose function remains uncertain. The length of the CDR3 is 18 residues. Trimming left V 4 bases short and J 4 bases short, with 25 bases between. CDR3 amino acids: CASSSQPFRDGVFTEAFF. The CDR3 region has the DNA TGTGCCAGCAGTTCCCAACCCTTCAGGGATGGGGTATTCACTGAAGCTTTCTTT.

J is TRBJ2-2 and V is TRBV19; a possible D gene is TRBD2 (5 bases). Trimming shortened V by 7 bases and J by 5 bases, and 17 bases separated the two germline ends. The CDR3 spans 15 residues. The germline gives CDR1 LNHDA, CDR2 SQIVND (reference sequence). The CDR3 DNA sequence: TGTGCCAGTATCAGGACTCCTCTTGGGACCGGGGAGCTGTTTTTT. Translation: CASIRTPLGTGELFF.

The rearrangement joins TRBV10-3 to TRBJ2-2, with D uncertain. V dropped 2 bases and J dropped 1 base, with 2 bases sitting between them. The CDR3 has 13 residues. CDR1 is ENHRY and CDR2 is SYGVKD in the germline V gene. The CDR3 here is CAISEGNTGELFF. Written as DNA, the CDR3 is TGTGCCATCAGTGAGGGGAACACCGGGGAGCTGTTTTTT.

This chain joins TRBV29-1 and TRBJ2-7; 10 bases align to TRBD2. CDR1 and CDR2 (germline): SQVTM, ANQGSEA. The CDR3 contains 15 residues. J was trimmed by 4 bases and V by 7 bases; bases with no gene match: 13. The CDR3 sequence is CSAAGTSADLYEQYF. The CDR3 DNA reads TGCAGCGCTGCAGGGACTAGCGCCGACTTGTACGAGCAGTACTTC.

This clone was seen a few times. V and J are TRBV6-8 and TRBJ1-5; 8 bases map to TRBD1. With 8 bases clipped from V and 4 bases from J, the junction kept 4 bases outside the gene matches. This CDR3 is 13 amino acids long. CDR1 and CDR2 from the germline V gene are MNHGY and SAAAGT. CDR3 protein: CASWTGTNQPQHF. The CDR3 DNA follows: TGTGCCAGCTGGACAGGGACTAATCAGCCCCAGCATTTT.

The chain combines TRBV18 with TRBJ1-1, with a tentative D call TRBD1 (5 bases). The germline gives CDR1 KGHSH, CDR2 LQKENI. With 3 bases removed from V and 6 bases from J, the gap between germline ends came to 11 bases. This CDR3 contains 13 residues. The CDR3 DNA is TGTGCCAGCTCACCCGCAGGGATCTCTGAAGCTTTCTTT. This gives the protein CASSPAGISEAFF. Filled out from reference TRBV18 and TRBJ1-1, the complete variable domain reads NAGVMQNPRHLVRRRGQEARLRCSPMKGHSHVYWYRQLPEEGLKFMVYLQKENIIDESGMPKERFSAEFPKEGPSILRIQQVVRGDSAAYFCASSPAGISEAFFGQGTRLTVV.

This chain joins TRBV7-1 and TRBJ2-5; possible D gene TRBD2, 5 bases. TRBV7-1 is an ORF, and what it does is uncertain. This CDR3 has 17 amino acids. Trimming removed 5 bases at V and 5 bases at J, with 24 bases between. CDR3 nucleotides: TGTGCCAGCAGCCAATCAGGTGGAGGTAACCGAGGGGAGACCCAGTACTTC. Its protein is CASSQSGGGNRGETQYF.

V and J are TRBV6-8 and TRBJ1-4; D gene uncertain. Germline CDR1 MNHGY, CDR2 SAAAGT. The germline V and J ends were trimmed by 6 bases and 5 bases, with 13 bases remaining between them. This CDR3 region has 14 residues. CDR3: CASRRHLENEKLFF. The CDR3 DNA follows: TGTGCCAGCAGGCGACATTTAGAGAATGAAAAACTGTTTTTT.

The chain combines TRBV30 with TRBJ2-3; D unclear. The V end lost 2 bases, the J end lost 5 bases, and 8 bases lay between the germline ends. This CDR3 has 12 residues. Germline CDR1 GTSNPN, CDR2 SVGIG (reference sequence). The CDR3 DNA sequence: TGTGCCTGGAGTCTGGGGAAAGATACGCAGTATTTT. Its protein is CAWSLGKDTQYF.

The rearrangement links TRBV14 to TRBJ2-2; D might be TRBD2 (6 bases). Trimming removed 0 bases from V and 5 bases from J, with 13 bases in between. CDR1 and CDR2 (germline): SGHDN, FVKESK. The CDR3 is 16 amino acids. This CDR3 is CASSQEFGGLTGELFF. CDR3 coding DNA: TGTGCCAGCAGCCAAGAGTTCGGGGGTCTTACCGGGGAGCTGTTTTTT.

V usage is TRBV6-8 and J usage is TRBJ2-1; D is unclear. This CDR3 has 14 residues. The germline CDR1 and CDR2 sequences are MNHGY and SAAAGT. The V and J ends lost 7 bases and 5 bases respectively, with 15 bases between them. CDR3 amino acids: CASNPPAPNNEQFF. CDR3 nucleotides: TGTGCCAGCAATCCACCTGCCCCGAACAATGAGCAGTTCTTC.

V and J are TRBV14 and TRBJ2-7, with 9 bases that match TRBD2. CDR1 is SGHDN, CDR2 FVKESK, per germline. This CDR3 region has 14 residues. Trimming removed 4 bases from V and 3 bases from J; junction bases left unmatched: 4. The CDR3 region is CASSRASGNYEQYF. The DNA of the CDR3 is TGTGCCAGCAGCCGGGCTAGCGGGAACTACGAGCAGTACTTC.

This sequence joins TRBV28 and TRBJ2-7, with D hard to call. CDR1 is MDHEN, CDR2 SYDVKM, per germline. V was pared by 3 bases and J by 2 bases, with 8 bases between. The length of the CDR3 is 13 residues. The CDR3 DNA reads as TGTGCCAGCAGTTTCCACGAGGCCTACGAGCAGTACTTC. Encoded protein: CASSFHEAYEQYF.